This entry concerns a single T cell receptor beta chain. The antigen remains undetermined. This specimen comes from a study of T cells in tuberculosis. Study overall: PBMC were archived before or within 7 days of starting treatment. Findings of the study overall: Smaller distances to GMM-specific TCRs suggested their expansion in active tuberculosis.

The time point: new active TB diagnosis, blood taken before or within 7 days of starting treatment. Per germline, CDR1 LGHNA and CDR2 YSLEER. This CDR3 is 15 amino acids long. V gave up 10 bases and J gave up 6 bases; unmatched junction bases: 12. Profiled with immunoSEQ multiplex PCR; TCRdb holds only in-frame clones, not every one. The table has about 49,000 clones, about 95% seen once. The clonotype comes from an adult with tuberculosis. The chain uses TRBV4-3 and TRBJ2-2, with 9 bases identical to TRBD1. The sequencing used PBMCs, collected at tuberculosis diagnosis. The CDR3 here is CANPRDRVFPGELFF. The CDR3 DNA is TGCGCCAACCCCCGGGACAGGGTGTTCCCCGGGGAGCTGTTTTTT.